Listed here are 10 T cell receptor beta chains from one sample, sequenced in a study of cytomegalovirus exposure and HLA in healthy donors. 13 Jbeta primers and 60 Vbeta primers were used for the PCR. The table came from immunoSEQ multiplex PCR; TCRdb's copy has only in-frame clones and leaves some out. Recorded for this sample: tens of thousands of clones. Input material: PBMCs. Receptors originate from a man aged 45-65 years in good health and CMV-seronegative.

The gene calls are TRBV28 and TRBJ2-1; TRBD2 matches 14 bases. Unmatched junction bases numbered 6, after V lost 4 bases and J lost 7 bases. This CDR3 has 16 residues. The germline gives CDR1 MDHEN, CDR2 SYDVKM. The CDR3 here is CASSSGTSGGVNEQFF. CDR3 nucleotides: TGTGCCAGCAGTTCCGGGACTAGCGGGGGCGTTAATGAGCAGTTCTTC. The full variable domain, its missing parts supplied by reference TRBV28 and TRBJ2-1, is DVKVTQSSRYLVKRTGEKVFLECVQDMDHENMFWYRQDPGLGLRLIYFSYDVKMKEKGDIPEGYSVSREKKERFSLILESASTNQTSMYLCASSSGTSGGVNEQFFGPGTRLTVL.

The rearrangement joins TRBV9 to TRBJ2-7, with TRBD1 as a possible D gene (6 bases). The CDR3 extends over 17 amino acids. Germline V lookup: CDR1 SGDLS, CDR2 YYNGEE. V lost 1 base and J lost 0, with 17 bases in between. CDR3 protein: CASSVNAKAGDSYEQYF. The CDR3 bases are TGTGCCAGCAGCGTAAACGCCAAGGCAGGGGACTCCTACGAGCAGTACTTC.

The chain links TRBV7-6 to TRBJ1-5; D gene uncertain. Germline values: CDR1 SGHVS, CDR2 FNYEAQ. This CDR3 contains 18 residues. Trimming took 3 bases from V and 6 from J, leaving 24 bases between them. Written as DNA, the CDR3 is TGTGCCAGCAGCTTTAGCCCAATGCTGGCCGGGTTAAGTCAGCCCCAGCATTTT. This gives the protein CASSFSPMLAGLSQPQHF.

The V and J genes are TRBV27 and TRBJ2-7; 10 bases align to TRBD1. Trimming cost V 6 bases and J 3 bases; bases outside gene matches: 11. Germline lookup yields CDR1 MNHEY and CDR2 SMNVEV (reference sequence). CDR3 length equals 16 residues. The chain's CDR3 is CASREAGTGDVYEQYF. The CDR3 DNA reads TGTGCCAGCAGAGAAGCCGGGACAGGGGACGTCTACGAGCAGTACTTC.

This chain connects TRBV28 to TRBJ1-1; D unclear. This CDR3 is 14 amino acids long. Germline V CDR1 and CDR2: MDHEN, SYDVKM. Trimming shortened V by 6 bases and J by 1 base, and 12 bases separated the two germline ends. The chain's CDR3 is CASRPPRGNTEAFF. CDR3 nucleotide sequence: TGTGCCAGCAGGCCTCCCCGGGGGAACACTGAAGCTTTCTTT.

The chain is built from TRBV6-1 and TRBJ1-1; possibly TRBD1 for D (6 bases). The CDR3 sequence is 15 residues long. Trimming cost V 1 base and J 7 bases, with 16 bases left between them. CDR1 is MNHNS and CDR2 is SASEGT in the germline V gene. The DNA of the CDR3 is TGTGCCAGCAGTGAAGTATTGGGGGGGGCAGGTGAAGCTTTCTTT. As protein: CASSEVLGGAGEAFF.

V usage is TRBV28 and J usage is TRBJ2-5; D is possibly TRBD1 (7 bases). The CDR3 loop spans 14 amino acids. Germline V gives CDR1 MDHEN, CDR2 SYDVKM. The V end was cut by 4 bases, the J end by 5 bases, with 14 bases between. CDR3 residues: CASSSIRGRETQYF. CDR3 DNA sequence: TGTGCCAGCAGTTCGATCAGGGGGAGGGAGACCCAGTACTTC.

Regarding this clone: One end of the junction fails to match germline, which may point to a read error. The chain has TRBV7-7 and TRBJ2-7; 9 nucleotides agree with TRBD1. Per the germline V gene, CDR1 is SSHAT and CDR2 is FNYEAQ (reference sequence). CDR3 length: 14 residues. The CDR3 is CASSRRTGAYEQYF. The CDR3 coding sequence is TGTGCTAGCAGCCGAAGGACAGGGGCCTACGAGCAGTACTTC.

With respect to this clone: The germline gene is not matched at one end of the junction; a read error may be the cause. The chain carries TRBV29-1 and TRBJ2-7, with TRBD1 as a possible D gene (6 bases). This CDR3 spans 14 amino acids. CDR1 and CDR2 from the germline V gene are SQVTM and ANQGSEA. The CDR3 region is CSVARQGFSDEQYF. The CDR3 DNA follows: TGCAGCGTTGCGCGTCAGGGGTTCTCCGACGAGCAGTACTTC.

CDR3: CASSFDRGFYEQYF. CDR3 in DNA: TGTGCCAGCAGCTTTGACAGGGGGTTTTACGAGCAGTACTTC. The gene calls are TRBV11-2 and TRBJ2-7, with 9 bases identical to TRBD1. The V and J ends lost 3 bases and 4 bases, in that order; junction bases with no gene match: 4. Germline assignment: CDR1 SGHAT and CDR2 FQNNGV. The CDR3 spans 14 residues.